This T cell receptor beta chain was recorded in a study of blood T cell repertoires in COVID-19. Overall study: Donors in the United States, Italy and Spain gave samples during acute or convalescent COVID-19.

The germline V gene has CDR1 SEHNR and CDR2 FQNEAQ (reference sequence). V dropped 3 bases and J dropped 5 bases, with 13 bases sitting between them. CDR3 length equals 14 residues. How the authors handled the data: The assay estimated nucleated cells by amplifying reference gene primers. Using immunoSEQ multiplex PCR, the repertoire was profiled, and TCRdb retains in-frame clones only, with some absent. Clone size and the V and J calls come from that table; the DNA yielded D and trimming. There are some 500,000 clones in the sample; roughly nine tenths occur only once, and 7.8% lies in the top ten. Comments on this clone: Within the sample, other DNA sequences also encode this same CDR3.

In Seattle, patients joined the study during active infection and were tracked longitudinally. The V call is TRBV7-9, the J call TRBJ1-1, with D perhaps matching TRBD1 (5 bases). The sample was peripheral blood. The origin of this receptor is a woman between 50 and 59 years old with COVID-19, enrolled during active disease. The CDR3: CASSFRQGGTEAFF. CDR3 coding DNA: TGTGCCAGCAGCTTCCGGCAGGGAGGGACTGAAGCTTTCTTT.